A selection of T cell receptor beta chains follows, all from one sample in a study of blood T cells in healthy people across ages. One entry per CDR3 protein, called by TCRdb with MiXCR from the 5' RACE reads. This table holds about 720,000 distinct CDR3 sequences, 20% to 25% found once. Sequences were obtained from blood. These receptors all stem from a man aged 70 or older in good health. The CDR3 runs from the conserved cysteine through the conserved F or W. The D gene is left open where the match is weak. Rows give clone size only sometimes, using once, few, many, or a class for an expanded clone.

d_gene: .
j_gene: TRBJ2-1
abundance: .
v_gene: TRBV11-3
CDR3aa: CASSLDRGRGPNNEQFF
CDR3nt: TGTGCCAGCAGCTTAGATCGTGGGCGGGGACCTAACAATGAGCAGTTCTTC

d_gene: .
j_gene: TRBJ1-2
abundance: few
v_gene: TRBV12-3/TRBV12-4
CDR3aa: CASLTDSANYGYTF
CDR3nt: TGTGCCAGCCTGACCGACAGCGCTAACTATGGCTACACCTTC

d_gene: .
j_gene: TRBJ1-1
abundance: .
v_gene: TRBV20-1
CDR3aa: CSARDLKGMNTEAFF
CDR3nt: TGCAGTGCTAGAGATCTAAAGGGCATGAACACTGAAGCTTTCTTT

d_gene: .
j_gene: TRBJ2-7
abundance: .
v_gene: TRBV5-1
CDR3aa: CASSPSPGPHLSSYEQYF
CDR3nt: TGCGCCAGCAGCCCAAGCCCCGGGCCACACCTCAGCTCCTACGAGCAGTACTTC

d_gene: TRBD2
j_gene: TRBJ2-7
abundance: few
v_gene: TRBV12-3/TRBV12-4
CDR3aa: CASSLGDLAGPPDEQYF
CDR3nt: TGTGCCAGCAGTTTAGGTGACCTAGCGGGGCCTCCCGACGAGCAGTACTTC

d_gene: TRBD2
j_gene: TRBJ2-1
abundance: .
v_gene: TRBV15
CDR3aa: CATSSQLADVYNEQFF
CDR3nt: TGTGCCACCAGTAGTCAACTAGCGGACGTGTACAATGAGCAGTTCTTC

d_gene: TRBD2
j_gene: TRBJ2-1
abundance: few
v_gene: TRBV9
CDR3aa: CASRGGLANEQFF
CDR3nt: TGTGCCAGCAGAGGAGGACTAGCAAATGAGCAGTTCTTC

d_gene: TRBD2
j_gene: TRBJ2-1
abundance: .
v_gene: TRBV5-1
CDR3aa: CATRLAQGSYNEQFF
CDR3nt: TGCGCCACCCGACTAGCCCAAGGCTCCTACAATGAGCAGTTCTTC

d_gene: .
j_gene: TRBJ1-5
abundance: many
v_gene: TRBV5-6
CDR3aa: CASSMTASNQPQHF
CDR3nt: TGTGCCAGCAGTATGACAGCGAGCAATCAGCCCCAGCATTTT

d_gene: .
j_gene: TRBJ2-2
abundance: .
v_gene: TRBV20-1
CDR3aa: CSAARSGAGERFF
CDR3nt: TGCAGTGCTGCTCGATCCGGCGCCGGGGAGCGGTTTTTT

d_gene: TRBD1
j_gene: TRBJ1-2
abundance: many
v_gene: TRBV5-1
CDR3aa: CASSLVGQGAGGYTF
CDR3nt: TGCGCCAGCAGCTTGGTTGGCCAGGGGGCCGGAGGCTACACCTTC

d_gene: .
j_gene: TRBJ2-7
abundance: many
v_gene: TRBV12-3/TRBV12-4
CDR3aa: CASSFSDRLYEQYF
CDR3nt: TGTGCCAGCAGTTTCTCTGACAGACTCTACGAGCAGTACTTC

d_gene: TRBD2
j_gene: TRBJ2-1
abundance: .
v_gene: TRBV7-2
CDR3aa: CASSLAGTSGGAYNEQFF
CDR3nt: TGTGCCAGCAGCTTAGCCGGGACTAGCGGGGGAGCCTACAATGAGCAGTTCTTC

d_gene: .
j_gene: TRBJ1-5
abundance: .
v_gene: TRBV20-1
CDR3aa: CSAAPNRVVNRPQHF
CDR3nt: TGCAGTGCTGCCCCCAACAGGGTCGTCAATCGGCCCCAGCATTTT

d_gene: .
j_gene: TRBJ2-2
abundance: few
v_gene: TRBV11-2
CDR3aa: CASSPEVINTGELFF
CDR3nt: TGTGCCAGCAGTCCAGAGGTGATAAACACCGGGGAGCTGTTTTTT

d_gene: TRBD1
j_gene: TRBJ2-5
abundance: few
v_gene: TRBV7-8
CDR3aa: CASGPFPPGQGQETQYF
CDR3nt: TGTGCCAGCGGCCCATTCCCTCCGGGACAGGGACAAGAGACCCAGTACTTC

d_gene: .
j_gene: TRBJ2-1
abundance: few
v_gene: TRBV3-1
CDR3aa: CASQLRGGYNEQFF
CDR3nt: TGTGCCAGTCAGCTGCGAGGGGGGTACAATGAGCAGTTCTTC

d_gene: .
j_gene: TRBJ2-5
abundance: few
v_gene: TRBV11-2
CDR3aa: CASSSVGKETQYF
CDR3nt: TGTGCCAGCAGCTCCGTCGGGAAGGAGACCCAGTACTTC

d_gene: TRBD2
j_gene: TRBJ2-2
abundance: .
v_gene: TRBV6-2/TRBV6-3
CDR3aa: CASRDLAGGNTGELFF
CDR3nt: TGTGCCAGCAGAGACTTAGCGGGGGGAAACACCGGGGAGCTGTTTTTT

d_gene: .
j_gene: TRBJ2-3
abundance: few
v_gene: TRBV20-1
CDR3aa: CSARDLGSGTDTQYF
CDR3nt: TGCAGTGCTAGAGATCTGGGGAGTGGGACAGATACGCAGTATTTT

d_gene: .
j_gene: TRBJ1-1
abundance: few
v_gene: TRBV13
CDR3aa: CASSFGGNEAFF
CDR3nt: TGTGCCAGCAGCTTTGGCGGAAATGAAGCTTTCTTT

d_gene: TRBD1
j_gene: TRBJ2-4
abundance: few
v_gene: TRBV5-1
CDR3aa: CASSLLGDRPNIQYF
CDR3nt: TGCGCCAGCAGCTTGTTGGGGGACAGACCAAACATTCAGTACTTC

d_gene: TRBD1
j_gene: TRBJ1-2
abundance: .
v_gene: TRBV14
CDR3aa: CASSQADRVYYGYTF
CDR3nt: TGTGCCAGCAGCCAGGCTGACAGGGTGTACTATGGCTACACCTTC

d_gene: TRBD2
j_gene: TRBJ2-3
abundance: .
v_gene: TRBV25-1
CDR3aa: CASSSPVGAGAPLSTDTQYF
CDR3nt: TGTGCCAGCAGTAGCCCCGTGGGAGCGGGGGCCCCCCTTAGCACAGATACGCAGTATTTT

d_gene: TRBD1
j_gene: TRBJ2-3
abundance: .
v_gene: TRBV6-5
CDR3aa: CASSRQGARSDTQYF
CDR3nt: TGTGCCAGCAGCCGACAGGGGGCTAGGTCAGATACGCAGTATTTT

d_gene: .
j_gene: TRBJ1-1
abundance: few
v_gene: TRBV7-9
CDR3aa: CASFRVGHLGTEAFF
CDR3nt: TGTGCCAGCTTTAGAGTGGGACACCTTGGTACTGAAGCTTTCTTT

d_gene: TRBD2
j_gene: TRBJ2-5
abundance: .
v_gene: TRBV6-5
CDR3aa: CASSPWTSGGRKTQYF
CDR3nt: TGTGCCAGCAGCCCCTGGACTAGCGGGGGTCGAAAGACCCAGTACTTC

d_gene: .
j_gene: TRBJ2-1
abundance: few
v_gene: TRBV6-6
CDR3aa: CAIQRGGYNEQFF
CDR3nt: TGTGCCATTCAACGGGGCGGGTACAATGAGCAGTTCTTC

d_gene: .
j_gene: TRBJ2-7
abundance: .
v_gene: TRBV19
CDR3aa: CASSSRGYSYEQYF
CDR3nt: TGTGCCAGTAGTAGCCGGGGGTATAGCTACGAGCAGTACTTC

d_gene: TRBD2
j_gene: TRBJ2-1
abundance: .
v_gene: TRBV5-1
CDR3aa: CASSLYGALTGGPSKNEQFF
CDR3nt: TGCGCCAGCAGCTTGTACGGGGCATTGACGGGAGGGCCCTCAAAGAATGAGCAGTTCTTC

d_gene: .
j_gene: TRBJ2-7
abundance: many
v_gene: TRBV5-6
CDR3aa: CASSSGTVRGERYF
CDR3nt: TGTGCCAGCAGCTCTGGGACGGTAAGGGGGGAACGGTACTTC

d_gene: TRBD2
j_gene: TRBJ2-3
abundance: few
v_gene: TRBV7-2
CDR3aa: CASSSGLADTDTQYF
CDR3nt: TGTGCCAGCAGCTCTGGACTAGCGGACACAGATACGCAGTATTTT

d_gene: TRBD2
j_gene: TRBJ2-3
abundance: .
v_gene: TRBV20-1
CDR3aa: CSARVLGRGASTDTQYF
CDR3nt: TGCAGTGCTAGAGTTCTTGGGCGGGGGGCTAGCACAGATACGCAGTATTTT

d_gene: TRBD1
j_gene: TRBJ2-5
abundance: .
v_gene: TRBV5-1
CDR3aa: CASRDRGGETQYF
CDR3nt: TGCGCCAGCAGAGACAGGGGAGGCGAGACCCAGTACTTC

d_gene: TRBD2
j_gene: TRBJ2-1
abundance: few
v_gene: TRBV9
CDR3aa: CASSTAGTSGRNEQFF
CDR3nt: TGTGCCAGCAGCACCGCAGGGACTAGCGGGAGGAATGAGCAGTTCTTC

d_gene: .
j_gene: TRBJ2-3
abundance: .
v_gene: TRBV21-1
CDR3aa: CASASTRIGGSTDTQYF
CDR3nt: TGTGCCAGCGCCTCTACACGTATTGGGGGAAGCACAGATACGCAGTATTTT

d_gene: .
j_gene: TRBJ2-7
abundance: few
v_gene: TRBV6-5
CDR3aa: CASSWGREQYF
CDR3nt: TGTGCCAGCAGCTGGGGGAGGGAGCAGTACTTC

d_gene: .
j_gene: TRBJ2-3
abundance: many
v_gene: TRBV20-1
CDR3aa: CSARDFLTDTQYF
CDR3nt: TGCAGTGCTCGGGACTTCCTCACAGATACGCAGTATTTT

d_gene: .
j_gene: TRBJ2-7
abundance: few
v_gene: TRBV27
CDR3aa: CASSSSDGYEQYF
CDR3nt: TGTGCCAGCAGTTCCTCGGACGGTTACGAGCAGTACTTC

d_gene: .
j_gene: TRBJ2-4
abundance: once
v_gene: TRBV19
CDR3aa: CASSPQVGTNIQYF
CDR3nt: TGTGCCAGTAGTCCTCAAGTCGGGACCAACATTCAGTACTTC